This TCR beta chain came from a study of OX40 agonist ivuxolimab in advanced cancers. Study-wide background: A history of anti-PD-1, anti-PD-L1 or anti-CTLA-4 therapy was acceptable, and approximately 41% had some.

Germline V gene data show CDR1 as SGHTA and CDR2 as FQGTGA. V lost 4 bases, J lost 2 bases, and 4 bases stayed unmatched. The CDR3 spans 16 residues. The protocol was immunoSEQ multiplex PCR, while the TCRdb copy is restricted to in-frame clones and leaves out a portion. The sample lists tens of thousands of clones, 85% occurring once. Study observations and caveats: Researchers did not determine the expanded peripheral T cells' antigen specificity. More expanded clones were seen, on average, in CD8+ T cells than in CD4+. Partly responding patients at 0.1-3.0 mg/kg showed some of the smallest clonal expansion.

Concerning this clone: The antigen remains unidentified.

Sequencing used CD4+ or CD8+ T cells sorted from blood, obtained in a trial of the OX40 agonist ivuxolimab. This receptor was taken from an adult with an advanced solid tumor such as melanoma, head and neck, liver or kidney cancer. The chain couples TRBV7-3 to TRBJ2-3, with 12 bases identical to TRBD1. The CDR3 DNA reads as TGTGCCAGCAGCTCGGGGACAGGGGGCTTCACAGATACGCAGTATTTT. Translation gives CASSSGTGGFTDTQYF.